This T cell receptor beta chain was captured in a study of CD8+CD57+ T cells in acquired aplastic anemia (dated by TCRdb to the late 2010s). Study-level background: Extracted DNA from sorted CD4+ and CD8+ cells averaged about 3.4 ug, ranging from about 0.2 to 30 ug. A CD8+CD57+ expansion meant a frequency higher than the mean frequency seen in healthy subjects.

General study outcomes and caveats: Twenty-nine CD8+ CDR3 sequences were found to be shared between patients and controls, but these sequences appeared to be highly expressed in patients and within the immunodominant clones of the patients. Between patients and healthy controls, no significant difference in CD8+ Simpson's diversity was found (P=0.060).

This clonotype has just one count. The clone's antigen remains unknown. Base qualities are not recorded, but no much larger clone differs from it by a single base. One read offers little support. Patients chosen for sequencing had shown expansion of CD8+CD57+ cells by flow cytometry. Severe acquired aplastic anemia was diagnosed in all patients according to International Study of Aplastic Anemia and Agranulocytosis and Camitta criteria. Patients had received no therapy at the time of blood sampling. The study deep-sequenced TCR repertoires of sorted CD4+ and CD8+ blood T cells from severe aplastic anemia patients and healthy subjects. In the USA, patient enrollment took place under clinicaltrials.gov protocols 00001620, 01623167, 00001397, 00071045, 00081523 and 00961064. Ficoll-Paque density gradient centrifugation was used to isolate peripheral blood mononuclear cells. CD4+ and CD8+ T cells were sorted by FACS or magnetic beads before DNA extraction.

TCR beta VDJ combination and CDR3 sequence profiling used genomic DNA as the template. An Illumina HiSeq 2000 was the platform used for TCR repertoire sequencing. As for how the authors treated the data: Repertoires were assessed using TRBV/TRBJ rearrangement plots, CDR3 size and DJ length profiles, and Simpson's diversity index. Whichever DNA sequence was most abundant in the deep sequencing data was defined as the immunodominant clone. CDR3 amino acid sequences were screened for sharing across subjects and were compared with published repertoires and the VDJdb database. Starting from the raw public reads, TCRdb applied fastp trimming at Q25, assembled clones with MiXCR and retained in-frame beta chains. Each entry merges the rows of one CDR3 protein and shows their most common DNA and genes. None of the V and J calls come from the authors' own analysis; TCRdb made them. The sample has 160,000 or so distinct CDR3 sequences on record, roughly 43% of them singletons. Approximately 1% of the sample goes to the ten largest clones.

Trimming at the junction amounts to 0 bases on V and 2 bases on J, and the germline ends lie 11 bases apart. The germline V gene supplies CDR1 MGHDK and CDR2 SYGVNS. The CDR3 measures 15 amino acids from cysteine to phenylalanine. Only the CDR3 DNA is retained, 45 bases long and in frame from the first base. The chain uses TRBV25-1 and TRBJ2-7, and TRBD1 may be the D gene, going by 6 matching bases. The TCR comes from a human donor with aplastic anemia. Sequenced: sorted CD4+, CD8+, or CD8+CD57+ T cells (not recorded which) from PBMCs. The DNA sequence reads TGTGCCAGCAGTGAATACCCGACAGGACCCTACGAGCAGTACTTC. The resulting protein is CASSEYPTGPYEQYF.